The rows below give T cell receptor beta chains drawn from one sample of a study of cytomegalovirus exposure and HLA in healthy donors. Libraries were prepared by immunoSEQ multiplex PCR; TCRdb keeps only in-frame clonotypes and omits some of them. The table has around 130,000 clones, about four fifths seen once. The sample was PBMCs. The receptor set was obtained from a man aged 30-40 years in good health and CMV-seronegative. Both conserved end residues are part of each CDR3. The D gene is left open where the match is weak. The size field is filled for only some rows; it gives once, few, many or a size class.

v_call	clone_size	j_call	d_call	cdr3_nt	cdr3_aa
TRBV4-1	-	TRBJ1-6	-	TGCGCCAGCAGCCAGGGGACTGTAGAGGAAGGGTATTCACCCCTCCACTTT	CASSQGTVEEGYSPLHF
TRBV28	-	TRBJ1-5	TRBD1	TGTGCCAGCAGTTCCCGACAGGGTCGGGGCTTTGGGCAGCCCCAGCATTTT	CASSSRQGRGFGQPQHF
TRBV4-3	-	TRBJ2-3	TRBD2	TGCGCCAGCAGCCCAGTCGGACTAGCGGGAGCCCCGGGTACGCAGTATTTT	CASSPVGLAGAPGTQYF
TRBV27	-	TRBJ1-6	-	TGTGCCAGCAAGAAATTAATCTTTAGCTCCTATAATTCACCCCTCCACTTT	CASKKLIFSSYNSPLHF
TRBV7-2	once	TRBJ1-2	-	TGTGCCAGCAGCTTAGCCCTGAGATCCTATGGCTACACCTTC	CASSLALRSYGYTF
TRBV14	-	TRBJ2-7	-	TGTGCCAGCAGCCAAGTAGTCAGGGATATGTACGAGCAGTACTTC	CASSQVVRDMYEQYF
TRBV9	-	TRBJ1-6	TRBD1	TGTGCCAGCAGGCCCGGGACAGGGAATTCACCCCTCCACTTT	CASRPGTGNSPLHF
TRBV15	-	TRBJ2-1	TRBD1	TGTGCCACCAGCCCCGGGACAGGGGGCAAATATGAGCAGTTCTTC	CATSPGTGGKYEQFF
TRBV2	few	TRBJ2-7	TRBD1	TGTGCCAGCAGTGGACAGGGAAGACTCTCCGAGCAGTACTTC	CASSGQGRLSEQYF
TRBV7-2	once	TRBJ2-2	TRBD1	TGTGCCAGCAGCTTGGACAGGGGGCCCACCGGGGAGCTGTTTTTT	CASSLDRGPTGELFF
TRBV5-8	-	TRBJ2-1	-	TGTGCCAGCAGCTCCCGGCGGGGACAGCATTACAATGAGCAGTTCTTC	CASSSRRGQHYNEQFF
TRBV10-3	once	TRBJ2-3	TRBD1	TGTGCCATCAGCTGGGACAGGAGCACAGATACGCAGTATTTT	CAISWDRSTDTQYF
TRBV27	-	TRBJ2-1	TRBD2	TGTGCCAGCAGGGTTAGCGGGGGGGCGTACAATGAGCAGTTCTTC	CASRVSGGAYNEQFF
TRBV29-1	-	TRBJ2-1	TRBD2	TGCAGCGTTGAAACCGCCGGGACTAGCGGGAGGCCGACCTACAATGAGCAGTTCTTC	CSVETAGTSGRPTYNEQFF
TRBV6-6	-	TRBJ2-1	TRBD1	TGTGCCAGCCTACCGGGACAGGGGGGTGAGCAGTTCTTC	CASLPGQGGEQFF